These 30 T cell receptor beta chains were all obtained from the same sample, sequenced in a study of T cells in women clearing cervical HPV infection. The data were produced by immunoSEQ multiplex PCR, yet TCRdb's version contains in-frame clones alone and is incomplete. The sample's table shows around 31,000 clones. Sequenced sample: blood buffy coat. The origin of the receptors is a woman aged 18-70 years with a cervical HPV16 infection that either progressed to CIN3+ or cleared (not recorded which).

Comments on this clone: The DNA ends 3 residues before the CDR3 does, and the rest of the CDR3 is filled in from the germline J gene. V is TRBV20-1 and J is TRBJ2-1; the D is unclear. The CDR3 consists of 13 residues. Germline assignment: CDR1 DFQATT and CDR2 SNEGSKA (reference sequence). Trimming removed 6 bases at V and 6 bases at J, with 15 bases between. CDR3 DNA, as far as it was read: TGCAGTGCAAGTCGGAGCAAGGGCAATGAG. Translation: CSASRSKGNE. The CDR3 in full is CSASRSKGNEQFF.

The CDR3 is CASGSSGVKNIQYF. Partial CDR3 DNA: TGTGCTAGTGGTTCTAGCGGGGTCAAAAACATT. The gene calls are TRBV12-5 and TRBJ2-4, with 9 bases that match TRBD2. The CDR3 end lies 3 residues beyond the end of the read and is filled in from the germline J gene. CDR3 length: 14 amino acids. Trimming removed 4 bases from V and 3 bases from J; junction bases left unmatched: 1. Germline CDR1 and CDR2: LGHNT and FRNRAP.

Of note for this clone: The read falls 3 residues short of the CDR3 end, and the missing part is taken from the germline J gene. The rearrangement joins TRBV5-1 to TRBJ1-1; D gene ambiguous. The CDR3 is made up of 14 amino acids. Germline V gene sequence: CDR1 SGHRS, CDR2 YFSETQ. V was clipped by 4 bases and J by 0 bases, with 10 bases between them. The part of the CDR3 DNA that was read is TGCGCCAGCAGCCCGGAGGGTGTGAACACTGAA. Its translation is CASSPEGVNTE. The CDR3 as a whole reads CASSPEGVNTEAFF.

The CDR3 DNA, read in part, is TGTGCCAGCAGTGAGATGGCACAAGAGACC. Protein sequence: CASSEMAQET. The CDR3 as a whole reads CASSEMAQETQYF. The chain has TRBV6-1 and TRBJ2-5; no firm D call. The read terminates 3 residues before the CDR3 end, so the remaining end is supplied by the germline J gene. Germline V gene lookup returns CDR1 MNHNS and CDR2 SASEGT. The CDR3 totals 13 residues. Trimming removed 3 bases from V and 2 bases from J, with 7 bases in between.

Details on this clone: The sequenced fragment ends 3 residues before the CDR3 boundary, so the rest is inferred from the germline J gene. The rearrangement joins TRBV7-9 to TRBJ1-2; D not resolved. Germline V CDR1 and CDR2: SEHNR, FQNEAQ (reference sequence). The CDR3 loop spans 11 amino acids. The covered CDR3 bases are TGTGCCAGCAGCTCCTACTGGGGC. Its translation is CASSSYWG. The whole CDR3 sequence is CASSSYWGYTF.

Worth noting for this clone: The sequenced fragment ends 3 residues before the CDR3 boundary, so the rest is inferred from the germline J gene. This chain connects TRBV7-9 to TRBJ2-3; 10 bases fit TRBD1. Trimming took 8 bases from V and 4 from J; bases not matched to a gene: 6. This CDR3 is built from 14 residues. Per germline, CDR1 SEHNR and CDR2 FQNEAQ (reference sequence). The CDR3 loop reads CASGSTGGADTQYF. Incomplete CDR3 DNA: TGTGCCAGCGGGTCGACAGGGGGCGCAGATACG.

As for this clone: The observed sequence ends 3 residues before the CDR3 terminus, with the missing tail filled in from the germline J gene. This chain connects TRBV7-6 to TRBJ2-3; D unresolved. CDR3 size: 13 residues. Germline CDR1 SGHVS, CDR2 FNYEAQ. The CDR3 is CASRQDSQETQYF. The DNA read from the CDR3 is TGTGCCAGCAGACAAGACTCGCAAGAGACG. Complete variable domain (other parts from reference TRBV7-6 and TRBJ2-3): GAGVSQSPRYKVTKRGQDVALRCDPISGHVSLYWYRQALGQGPEFLTYFNYEAQQDKSGLPNDRFSAERPEGSISTLTIQRTEQRDSAMYRCASRQDSQETQYFGPGTRLTVL.

Points on this clone: The DNA ends 3 residues before the CDR3 does, and the rest of the CDR3 is filled in from the germline J gene. This chain links TRBV18 with TRBJ2-3; 8 positions match TRBD1. This CDR3 comprises 14 residues. V trimming: 3 bases; J trimming: 1 base; junction bases outside the gene matches: 0. Germline V gives CDR1 KGHSH, CDR2 LQKENI. CDR3 DNA, as far as it was read: TGTGCCAGCTCACCGACAGGGGGCACAGATACG. Its translation: CASSPTGGTDT. The entire CDR3 protein is CASSPTGGTDTQYF.

Points on this clone: The read gets to within 3 residues of the CDR3 end, and the germline J gene fills in the rest. The chain carries TRBV11-2 and TRBJ2-1, with D perhaps matching TRBD1 (5 bases). Germline lookup yields CDR1 SGHAT and CDR2 FQNNGV. The CDR3 loop spans 15 amino acids. V was clipped by 3 bases and J by 5 bases, with 14 bases between them. The CDR3 sequence: CASSFRQDINNEQFF. The covered CDR3 bases are TGTGCCAGCAGCTTCCGTCAGGACATTAACAATGAG.

About this clone: The CDR3 extends 3 residues past the end of the read, so its final part is completed from the germline J gene. V and J are TRBV30 and TRBJ2-3, with 15 nucleotides matching TRBD2. The junction had 16 bases not matched to a gene; V was cut back by 5 bases and J by 1 base. In germline, CDR1 is GTSNPN, CDR2 SVGIG (reference sequence). CDR3 length: 20 residues. Incomplete CDR3 DNA: TGTGCCTGGCGGTCTGGGGGGTGGACTAGCGGGAGGGACGGCACAGATACG. Its translation is CAWRSGGWTSGRDGTDT. The whole CDR3 region reads CAWRSGGWTSGRDGTDTQYF.

As for this clone: The DNA ends 3 residues before the CDR3 does, and the rest of the CDR3 is filled in from the germline J gene. The J gene is TRBJ1-3, the V gene TRBV29-1, with D hard to call. Germline CDR1 and CDR2: SQVTM and ANQGSEA. V dropped 4 bases and J dropped 0 bases, with 7 bases sitting between them. The CDR3 runs to 13 residues. The CDR3 bases that were read are TGCAGCGTTGTTTCCAACTCTGGAAACACC. Protein: CSVVSNSGNT. The entire CDR3 protein is CSVVSNSGNTIYF.

Worth noting for this clone: With the read ending 3 residues before the CDR3 end, the germline J gene is used to fill in that end. The J gene is TRBJ2-1, the V gene TRBV19, with D possibly being TRBD2 (7 bases). Trimming cost V 2 bases and J 4 bases, with 12 bases left between them. The CDR3 covers 15 residues. Germline V gene sequence: CDR1 LNHDA, CDR2 SQIVND (reference sequence). This CDR3 reads CASSIKGGPYNEQFF. The sequenced part of the CDR3 DNA is TGTGCCAGTAGTATAAAGGGGGGGCCGTACAATGAG.

The part of the CDR3 DNA that was read is TGCGCCACCGTAACTAGCGGGGAGGTCTACGAG. Protein product: CATVTSGEVYE. The full CDR3 reads CATVTSGEVYEQYF. The chain combines TRBV23-1 with TRBJ2-7, with TRBD2 matching 10 bases. The read stops 3 residues short of the end of the CDR3; the missing end is completed from the germline J gene. TRBV23-1 qualifies as an ORF whose function is uncertain. The CDR3 is 14 residues long. Trimming at V came to 10 bases and at J to 3 bases, leaving 9 bases not matched to a gene.

To note about this clone: From the germline J gene comes the end of the CDR3, since the read stops 3 residues before it. The V gene is TRBV20-1, the J gene TRBJ2-3, with D unresolved. Germline values: CDR1 DFQATT, CDR2 SNEGSKA (reference sequence). Trimming removed 1 base at V and 1 base at J, with 3 bases between. The CDR3 runs to 12 residues. The chain's CDR3 is CSARGGTDTQYF. The part of the CDR3 DNA that was read is TGCAGTGCTAGAGGCGGCACAGATACG.

Details on this clone: From the germline J gene comes the end of the CDR3, since the read stops 3 residues before it. The chain has TRBV6-1 and TRBJ1-5; no firm D call. Looked up from germline, CDR1 is MNHNS and CDR2 is SASEGT. V shed 4 bases and J shed 4 bases, with 8 bases lying between them. The CDR3 totals 13 residues. The sequenced CDR3 bases are TGTGCCAGCAGTGCTGCGTGGAATCAGCCC. Its translation: CASSAAWNQP. The complete CDR3 protein is CASSAAWNQPQHF.

A word on this clone: The read ends 3 residues before the CDR3 terminus; that terminus is restored from the germline J gene. V usage is TRBV20-1 and J usage is TRBJ2-2; 10 bases are a match to TRBD1. The CDR3 has 16 amino acids. Germline V CDR1 and CDR2: DFQATT, SNEGSKA (reference sequence). Trimming cost V 1 base and J 6 bases; bases outside gene matches: 8. CDR3 residues: CSARASDRGSSGELFF. Partial CDR3 DNA: TGCAGTGCTAGAGCCTCGGACAGGGGGTCGTCCGGGGAG.

On this clone: The read finishes 3 residues shy of the CDR3 end, and the germline J gene is used to complete it. The J gene is TRBJ2-3, the V gene TRBV5-1; D ambiguous. Germline-derived CDR1 and CDR2 are SGHRS and YFSETQ. The CDR3 is 12 residues long. The germline V and J ends were trimmed by 4 bases and 2 bases, with 5 bases remaining between them. The sequenced CDR3 bases are TGCGCCAGCAGCCTAAACACAGATACG. It translates to CASSLNTDT. The full CDR3 reads CASSLNTDTQYF.

As for this clone: One end of the junction is discordant with germline, which a read error may explain. The DNA ends 3 residues before the CDR3 does, and the rest of the CDR3 is filled in from the germline J gene. The sample carries other DNA sequences with the same CDR3. The chain is built from TRBV18 and TRBJ1-3; maybe TRBD1 (5 bases). The length of the CDR3 is 14 residues. Germline V lookup: CDR1 KGHSH, CDR2 LQKENI. The CDR3 is CASSRGTAKDTIYF. The part of the CDR3 DNA that was read is TGTGCCAGCTCACGAGGGACTGCGAAGGACACA.

CDR3 DNA, as far as it was read: TGCAGTGCTAGTAAGGGGGACTACGAG. Translating gives CSASKGDYE. The full CDR3 protein is CSASKGDYEQYF. The chain uses TRBV20-1 and TRBJ2-7; a possible D gene is TRBD1 (6 bases). The CDR3 end lies 3 residues beyond the end of the read and is filled in from the germline J gene. V lost 3 bases and J 3 bases, leaving 9 bases between the germline ends. The CDR3 has 12 residues. The germline CDR1 and CDR2 sequences are DFQATT and SNEGSKA (reference sequence).

A remark on this clone: The sequenced fragment ends 3 residues before the CDR3 boundary, so the rest is inferred from the germline J gene. The V and J genes are TRBV2 and TRBJ1-3, with a weak D call TRBD1 (5 bases). This CDR3 comprises 14 residues. Trimming left V 9 bases short and J 0 bases short, with 12 bases between. The germline CDR1 and CDR2 sequences are SNHLY and FYNNEI. CDR3 region: CARQDPHSGNTIYF. The CDR3 bases that were read are TGTGCCAGACAGGACCCACACTCTGGAAACACC.

The CDR3: CASSPPLAGEETQYF. CDR3 bases read: TGTGCCAGCAGCCCACCACTAGCGGGGGAAGAGACT. The J gene is TRBJ2-4, the V gene TRBV11-3, with 11 positions matching TRBD2. The read terminates 3 residues ahead of where the CDR3 ends, so the germline J gene completes it. The CDR3 is made up of 15 amino acids. Germline V CDR1 and CDR2: SGHNT, YENEEA.

Details on this clone: The read terminates 3 residues before the CDR3 end, so the remaining end is supplied by the germline J gene. The chain combines TRBV7-9 with TRBJ1-2, with D maybe TRBD1 (5 bases). The CDR3 spans 13 residues. Germline CDR1 and CDR2: SEHNR and FQNEAQ (reference sequence). CDR3 sequence: CASSPTGGNDYTF. The sequenced CDR3 bases are TGTGCCAGCAGTCCCACAGGCGGCAATGAC.

Details on this clone: The missing CDR3 end, 3 residues past where the read stops, is filled in from the germline J gene. The rearrangement uses TRBV6-1 and TRBJ1-2; D perhaps matches TRBD1 (5 bases). Germline CDR1 is MNHNS and CDR2 is SASEGT. V lost 4 bases and J 5 bases, leaving 14 bases between the germline ends. The CDR3 totals 14 residues. The CDR3 loop reads CASSALDRFYGYTF. The covered CDR3 bases are TGTGCCAGCAGTGCGCTCGACAGATTTTATGGC.

Concerning this clone: The CDR3 extends 3 residues past the end of the read, so its final part is completed from the germline J gene. The rearrangement uses TRBV7-8 and TRBJ2-4; a weak D match, TRBD2 (5 bases). Per germline, CDR1 SGHVS and CDR2 FQNEAQ. The CDR3 runs to 13 residues. The CDR3 here is CASSLSPGSGQYF. The covered CDR3 bases are TGTGCCAGCAGCTTAAGTCCGGGGAGTGGT.

In regard to this clone: The read is 3 residues too short to cover the CDR3 end, so that end is filled in from the germline J gene. V gene TRBV12-3 or TRBV12-4 combines with J gene TRBJ1-1, with 7 positions matching TRBD1. This CDR3 contains 15 residues. J was trimmed by 0 bases and V by 9 bases; bases with no gene match: 10. This CDR3 reads CASTWRGQLNTEAFF. The sequenced part of the CDR3 DNA is TGTGCCAGTACATGGAGGGGACAGCTGAACACTGAA.

On this clone: From the germline J gene comes the end of the CDR3, since the read stops 3 residues before it. The V and J genes are TRBV11-2 and TRBJ1-4, with D hard to call. This CDR3 contains 13 residues. Trimming shortened V by 0 bases and J by 4 bases, and 3 bases separated the two germline ends. The germline V gene encodes CDR1 SGHAT and CDR2 FQNNGV. CDR3 bases read: TGTGCCAGCAGCTTAGACGTTAATGAAAAA. This codes for CASSLDVNEK. The full CDR3 reads CASSLDVNEKLFF.

As concerns this clone: Read coverage stops 3 residues before the CDR3 terminus; the germline J gene supplies the remainder. The chain carries TRBV7-6 and TRBJ2-2; 7 bases are shared with TRBD1. The CDR3 sequence is 16 residues long. The V gene's germline CDR1 is SGHVS and CDR2 FNYEAQ. With 5 bases clipped from V and 3 bases from J, the junction kept 9 bases outside the gene matches. CDR3 sequence reads: CASSAARDRYTGELFF. CDR3 DNA (partial): TGTGCCAGCAGCGCTGCCCGGGACAGATACACCGGGGAG.

In regard to this clone: The read ends 3 residues early relative to the CDR3; the germline J gene fills the gap. The V and J genes are TRBV30 and TRBJ1-1; D not resolved. Trimming removed 5 bases at V and 7 bases at J, with 14 bases between. The germline gives CDR1 GTSNPN, CDR2 SVGIG (reference sequence). The CDR3 length is 12 residues. This CDR3 is CAWVQSGGEAFF. The CDR3 bases that were read are TGTGCCTGGGTCCAGAGCGGAGGTGAA.

In the case of this clone: The CDR3 end is not reached by the read, which stops 3 residues before it; the germline J gene fills it in. This chain joins TRBV5-4 and TRBJ2-3, with TRBD1 identical over 7 bases. The junction had 6 bases not matched to a gene; V was cut back by 3 bases and J by 2 bases. The CDR3 consists of 15 residues. CDR1 SGHNT and CDR2 YYREEE come from the germline V gene (reference sequence). CDR3 bases read: TGTGCCAGCAGCTCCACAGGGGTGGACACAGATACG. It codes for CASSSTGVDTDT. The entire CDR3 reads CASSSTGVDTDTQYF.

In the case of this clone: The read falls 3 residues short of the CDR3 end, and the missing part is taken from the germline J gene. The rearrangement links TRBV11-2 to TRBJ2-5; 11 positions match TRBD2. Per germline, CDR1 SGHAT and CDR2 FQNNGV. V was pared by 3 bases and J by 3 bases, with 3 bases of the junction left unmatched. The CDR3 runs to 15 residues. The CDR3 DNA, read in part, is TGTGCCAGCAGCTTTCTAGCGGGGGGCGAAGAGACC. It encodes CASSFLAGGEET. The entire CDR3 sequence reads CASSFLAGGEETQYF.